Listed here are 16 T cell receptor beta chains from one sample, sequenced in a study of blood T cell repertoires in COVID-19. This table comes from immunoSEQ multiplex PCR, and its TCRdb copy is limited to in-frame clones, with some not included. This table holds over 95,000 clones, approximately 84% found once. The specimen was peripheral blood. The receptors shown here come from a woman between 55 and 75 years old with acute or convalescent COVID-19.

This clone was observed at least ten times. This chain uses TRBV19 with TRBJ1-5; no definite D call. V was pared by 2 bases and J by 7 bases, with 12 bases between. CDR3 length: 14 amino acids. Per germline, CDR1 LNHDA and CDR2 SQIVND (reference sequence). The DNA of the CDR3 is TGTGCCAGTAGTATAAGGGAGGAAGGGCAGCCCCAGCATTTT. Its protein is CASSIREEGQPQHF.

The rearrangement uses TRBV4-3 and TRBJ2-1, with 8 bases lining up with TRBD2. The germline V gene has CDR1 LGHNA and CDR2 YSLEER. This CDR3 has 15 amino acids. V shed 0 bases and J 8 bases; nucleotides not matched to a gene: 6. In DNA, the CDR3 is TGCGCCAGCAGCCAAGAGGCGGGGGGCATCCATGAGCAGTTCTTC. Its translation: CASSQEAGGIHEQFF.

This sequence joins TRBV29-1 and TRBJ2-7; 10 bases align to TRBD2. Germline V gene lookup returns CDR1 SQVTM and CDR2 ANQGSEA. The CDR3 length is 14 residues. Unmatched junction bases numbered 10, after V lost 4 bases and J lost 7 bases. This CDR3 reads CSVAISGGVGEQYF. The CDR3 DNA is TGCAGCGTTGCCATAAGCGGGGGGGTAGGTGAGCAGTACTTC.

CDR3 coding DNA: TGTGCCAGCAGCTACAGCGGGGGCCTCACCGGGGAGCTGTTTTTT. As protein: CASSYSGGLTGELFF. The chain uses TRBV7-3 and TRBJ2-2; TRBD2 matches 8 bases. CDR1 and CDR2 (germline): SGHTA, FQGTGA. The CDR3 spans 15 residues. V was pared by 4 bases and J by 4 bases, with 5 bases of the junction left unmatched.

This clone was recorded only once. The CDR3 region is CASGWAEAFF. CDR3 coding DNA: TGTGCCAGCGGTTGGGCAGAAGCTTTCTTT. The rearrangement joins TRBV28 to TRBJ1-1; D is uncertain. This CDR3 contains 10 residues. V gave up 8 bases and J gave up 8 bases, with 9 bases separating them. CDR1 is MDHEN, CDR2 SYDVKM, per germline.

The chain uses TRBV5-1 and TRBJ2-1; 10 positions match TRBD2. This CDR3 is built from 16 residues. Germline assignment: CDR1 SGHRS and CDR2 YFSETQ. V lost 0 bases and J lost 6; bases outside the gene matches: 6. The CDR3 DNA sequence: TGCGCCAGCAGCTTGGACCCTAGCGGGGGCTTCAATGAGCAGTTCTTC. Translation gives CASSLDPSGGFNEQFF.

This clone was seen just once. The genes are TRBV21-1 and TRBJ2-7; TRBD2 is taken as the D call from the table, unchecked against the DNA. TRBV21-1 is a recognized pseudogene. The CDR3 runs 15 residues. CDR3 protein: CASSKGGSSSYEQYF. The CDR3, as DNA: TGTGCCAGCAGCAAGGGGGGAAGTAGCTCCTACGAGCAGTACTTC.

The chain joins TRBV28 to TRBJ1-1; D is perhaps TRBD1 (6 bases). Trimming shortened V by 5 bases and J by 1 base, and 14 bases separated the two germline ends. The CDR3 extends over 15 amino acids. Germline V CDR1 and CDR2: MDHEN, SYDVKM. DNA of the CDR3: TGTGCCAGCAGTCCCCCGGGACATACGAACACTGAAGCTTTCTTT. Its translation is CASSPPGHTNTEAFF. Based on the CDR3 plus reference TRBV28 and TRBJ1-1, the full variable domain is DVKVTQSSRYLVKRTGEKVFLECVQDMDHENMFWYRQDPGLGLRLIYFSYDVKMKEKGDIPEGYSVSREKKERFSLILESASTNQTSMYLCASSPPGHTNTEAFFGQGTRLTVV.

About this clone: Germline is not matched at one junction end, which may reflect a read error. The chain is built from TRBV7-7 and TRBJ2-3; D might be TRBD1 (5 bases). Germline V CDR1 and CDR2: SSHAT, FNYEAQ (reference sequence). This CDR3 has 17 residues. This CDR3 is CASSLVPQTASTDTQYF. In DNA, the CDR3 is TGTGCTAGCAGCTTAGTCCCCCAGACAGCTAGCACAGATACGCAGTATTTT. Together with reference TRBV7-7 and TRBJ2-3, the CDR3 gives the full variable domain: GAGVSQSPRYKVTKRGQDVTLRCDPISSHATLYWYQQALGQGPEFLTYFNYEAQPDKSGLPSDRFSAERPEGSISTLTIQRTEQRDSAMYRCASSLVPQTASTDTQYFGPGTRLTVL.

The chain employs TRBV5-5 and TRBJ2-7; 10 bases agree with TRBD2. CDR3 size: 16 residues. With 1 base clipped from V and 0 bases from J, the junction kept 4 bases outside the gene matches. Germline loops: CDR1 SGHKS, CDR2 YYEKEE (reference sequence). The DNA of the CDR3 is TGTGCCAGCAGCTTGAGGCCTAGCGGGGGCTCCTACGAGCAGTACTTC. As protein: CASSLRPSGGSYEQYF.

The CDR3, as DNA: TGTGCCAGCAGCCGACAGGGATTATATGGAAACACCATATATTTT. Its protein product is CASSRQGLYGNTIYF. The chain is built from TRBV6-5 and TRBJ1-3; 7 nucleotides line up with TRBD1. CDR1 is MNHEY, CDR2 SVGAGI, per germline. This CDR3 contains 15 residues. Trimming at V came to 6 bases and at J to 3 bases, leaving 8 bases not matched to a gene.

The chain joins TRBV5-4 to TRBJ1-1; D possibly corresponds to TRBD1 (6 bases). V lost 3 bases to trimming and J lost 8 bases, with 11 bases between them. The germline V gene encodes CDR1 SGHNT and CDR2 YYREEE (reference sequence). CDR3 length: 12 amino acids. The CDR3 DNA is TGTGCCAGCAGCTGGACCGGGACAGAAGCTTTCTTT. Its protein product is CASSWTGTEAFF. Combining the CDR3 with reference TRBV5-4 and TRBJ1-1 gives the whole variable domain ETGVTQSPTHLIKTRGQQVTLRCSSQSGHNTVSWYQQALGQGPQFIFQYYREEENGRGNFPPRFSGLQFPNYSSELNVNALELDDSALYLCASSWTGTEAFFGQGTRLTVV.

The V call is TRBV3-1 (or the pseudogene TRBV3-2), the J call TRBJ1-6; possibly TRBD1 for D (6 bases). CDR1 is LGHDT, CDR2 YNNKEL, per germline (reference sequence). This CDR3 is built from 14 residues. V was pared by 1 base and J by 9 bases, with 10 bases between. The CDR3 spells CASSQAGVVSPLHF. The CDR3 region has the DNA TGTGCCAGCAGCCAAGCAGGGGTTGTTTCACCCCTCCACTTT.

This clone occurred a few times. This sequence joins TRBV6-4 and TRBJ2-7; tentative D call: TRBD1 (5 bases). The CDR3 has 11 amino acids. Trimming removed 9 bases at V and 1 base at J, with 7 bases between. Germline CDR1 and CDR2: MRHNA and SNTAGT. The CDR3 bases are TGTGCCAGGACAGTTTCCTACGAGCAGTACTTC. This encodes CARTVSYEQYF.

V usage is TRBV10-1 and J usage is TRBJ1-1; 8 positions agree with TRBD1. The CDR3 covers 15 residues. Germline CDR1 reads WNHNN; CDR2 reads SYGVQD (reference sequence). V trimming: 5 bases; J trimming: 6 bases; junction bases outside the gene matches: 11. The CDR3 DNA is TGCGCCAGCAGTACTGGACAGGGAAACAAGCCTGAAGCTTTCTTT. It specifies CASSTGQGNKPEAFF.

The chain couples TRBV27 to TRBJ2-1; 7 bases are shared with TRBD1. CDR1 is MNHEY and CDR2 is SMNVEV in the germline V gene (reference sequence). Trimming removed 6 bases from V and 7 bases from J; junction bases left unmatched: 12. The CDR3 covers 15 residues. The CDR3 DNA sequence: TGTGCCAGCAGCCCCTTTAGGGCAGGGGGAAATGAGCAGTTCTTC. It translates to CASSPFRAGGNEQFF.